This TCR beta chain was profiled in a study of blood T cells in healthy people across ages. Study-wide results and limits: Long-lived donors exceeded aged donors in naive CD4+ cells and diversity.

PCR was performed a second time for about 7 to 12 cycles using a sample-barcoded 5' primer and a J-beta primer mix. TCRdb reanalysed the 5' RACE reads using MiXCR and keeps one entry per CDR3 protein. Of over 950,000 distinct CDR3 sequences in the sample, roughly half were seen once. Trimming removed 3 bases from V and 11 bases from J; junction bases left unmatched: 18. CDR1 and CDR2 (germline): DFQATT, SNEGSKA (reference sequence). The CDR3 loop spans 16 amino acids. Regarding this clonotype: Its specificity is unknown.

The clonotype was recovered from an older woman in good health. The chain combines TRBV20-1 with TRBJ2-5, with 10 bases identical to TRBD2. The specimen sequenced was blood. The CDR3 spells CSASPVAGGAYNEQYF. In nucleotides, the CDR3 is TGCAGTGCTAGTCCAGTAGCGGGAGGTGCATACAATGAGCAGTACTTC.